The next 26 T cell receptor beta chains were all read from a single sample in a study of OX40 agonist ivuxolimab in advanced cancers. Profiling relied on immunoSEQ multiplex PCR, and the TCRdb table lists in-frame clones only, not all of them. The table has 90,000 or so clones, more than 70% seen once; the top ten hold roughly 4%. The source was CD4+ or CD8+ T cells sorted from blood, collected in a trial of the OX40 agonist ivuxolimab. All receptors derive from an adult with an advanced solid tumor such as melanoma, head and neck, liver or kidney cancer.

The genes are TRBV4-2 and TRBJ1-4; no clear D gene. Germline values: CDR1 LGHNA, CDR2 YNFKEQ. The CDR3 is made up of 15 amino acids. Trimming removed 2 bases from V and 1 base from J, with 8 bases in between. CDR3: CASSQFRQTNEKLFF. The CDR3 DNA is TGTGCCAGCAGCCAATTCCGCCAAACTAATGAAAAACTGTTTTTT.

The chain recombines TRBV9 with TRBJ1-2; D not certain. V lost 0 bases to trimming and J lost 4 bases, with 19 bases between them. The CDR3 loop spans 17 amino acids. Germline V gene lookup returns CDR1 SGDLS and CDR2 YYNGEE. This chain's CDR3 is CASSVVPGPSGGYGYTF. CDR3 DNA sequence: TGTGCCAGCAGCGTAGTCCCCGGGCCCTCGGGCGGCTATGGCTACACCTTC.

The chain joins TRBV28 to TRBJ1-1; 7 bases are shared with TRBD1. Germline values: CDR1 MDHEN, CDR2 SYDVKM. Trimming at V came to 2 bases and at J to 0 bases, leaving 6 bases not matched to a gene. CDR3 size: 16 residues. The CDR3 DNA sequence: TGTGCCAGCAGTTTAAACAGGGGTAAACTGAACACTGAAGCTTTCTTT. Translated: CASSLNRGKLNTEAFF.

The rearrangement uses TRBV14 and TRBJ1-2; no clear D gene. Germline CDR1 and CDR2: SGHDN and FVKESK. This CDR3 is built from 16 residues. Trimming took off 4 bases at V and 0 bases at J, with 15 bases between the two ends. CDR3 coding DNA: TGTGCCAGCAGCCCGCGATACAGCCCCGCTAACTATGGCTACACCTTC. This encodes CASSPRYSPANYGYTF.

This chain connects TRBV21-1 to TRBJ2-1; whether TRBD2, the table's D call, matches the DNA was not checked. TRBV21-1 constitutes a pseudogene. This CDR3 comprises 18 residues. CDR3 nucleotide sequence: TGTGCCAGCAACCTCGGACTAGCGGGTCACTTTTTCTACAATGAGCAGTTCTTC. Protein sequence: CASNLGLAGHFFYNEQFF.

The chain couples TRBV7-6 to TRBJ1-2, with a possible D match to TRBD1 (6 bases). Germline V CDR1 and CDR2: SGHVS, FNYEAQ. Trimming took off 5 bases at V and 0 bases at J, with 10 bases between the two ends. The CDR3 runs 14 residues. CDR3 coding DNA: TGTGCCAGCAGCCCGGACAGCGCTAACTATGGCTACACCTTC. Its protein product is CASSPDSANYGYTF. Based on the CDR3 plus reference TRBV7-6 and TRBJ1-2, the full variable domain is GAGVSQSPRYKVTKRGQDVALRCDPISGHVSLYWYRQALGQGPEFLTYFNYEAQQDKSGLPNDRFSAERPEGSISTLTIQRTEQRDSAMYRCASSPDSANYGYTFGSGTRLTVV.

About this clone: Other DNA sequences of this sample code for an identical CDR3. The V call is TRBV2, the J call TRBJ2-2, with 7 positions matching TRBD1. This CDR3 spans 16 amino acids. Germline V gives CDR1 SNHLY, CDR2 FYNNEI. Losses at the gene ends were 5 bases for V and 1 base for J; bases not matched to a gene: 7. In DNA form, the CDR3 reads TGTGCCAGCAGTAGATCCGGGACAGTGAACACCGGGGAGCTGTTTTTT. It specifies CASSRSGTVNTGELFF.

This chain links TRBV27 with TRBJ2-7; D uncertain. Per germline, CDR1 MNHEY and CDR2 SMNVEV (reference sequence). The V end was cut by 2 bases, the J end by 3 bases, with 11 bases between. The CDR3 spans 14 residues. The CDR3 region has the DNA TGTGCCAGCAGTTTAAGATGGCCGCTCTACGAGCAGTACTTC. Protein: CASSLRWPLYEQYF.

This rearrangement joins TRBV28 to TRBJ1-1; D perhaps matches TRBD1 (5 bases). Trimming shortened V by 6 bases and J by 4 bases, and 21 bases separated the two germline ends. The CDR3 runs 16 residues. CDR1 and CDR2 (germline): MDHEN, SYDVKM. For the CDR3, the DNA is TGTGCCAGCAGAACACCTTTACCTATGGGGCGCACTGAAGCTTTCTTT. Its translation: CASRTPLPMGRTEAFF.

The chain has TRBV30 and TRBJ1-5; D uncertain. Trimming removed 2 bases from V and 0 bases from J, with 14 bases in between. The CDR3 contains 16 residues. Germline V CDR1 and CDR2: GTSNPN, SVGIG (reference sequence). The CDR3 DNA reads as TGTGCCTGGAGTAAGGGAACAGACTTTAGCAATCAGCCCCAGCATTTT. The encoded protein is CAWSKGTDFSNQPQHF.

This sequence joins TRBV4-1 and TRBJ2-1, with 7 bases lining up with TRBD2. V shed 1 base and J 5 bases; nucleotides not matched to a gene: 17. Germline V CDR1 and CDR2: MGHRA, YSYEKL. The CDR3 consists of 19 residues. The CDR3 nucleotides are TGCGCCAGCAGCCAAGTTTCCCCCCCCGGCGGGAGCCGGGACAATGAGCAGTTCTTC. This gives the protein CASSQVSPPGGSRDNEQFF.

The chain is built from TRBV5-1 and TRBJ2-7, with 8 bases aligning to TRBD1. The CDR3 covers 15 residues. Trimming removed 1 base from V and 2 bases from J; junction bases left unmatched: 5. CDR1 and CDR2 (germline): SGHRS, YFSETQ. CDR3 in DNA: TGCGCCAGCAGCTTGTCTACGACAGGGGCCTACGAGCAGTACTTC. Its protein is CASSLSTTGAYEQYF.

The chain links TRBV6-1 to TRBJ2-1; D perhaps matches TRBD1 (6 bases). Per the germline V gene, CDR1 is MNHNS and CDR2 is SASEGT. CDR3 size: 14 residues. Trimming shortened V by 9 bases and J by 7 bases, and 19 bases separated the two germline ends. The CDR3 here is CASSGTADRNEQFF. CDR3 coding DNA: TGTGCCAGTTCAGGAACGGCTGACAGGAATGAGCAGTTCTTC.

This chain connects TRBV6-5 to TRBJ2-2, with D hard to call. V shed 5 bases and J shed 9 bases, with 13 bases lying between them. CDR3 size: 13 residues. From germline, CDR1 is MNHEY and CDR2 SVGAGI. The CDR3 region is CASSPSQSRELFF. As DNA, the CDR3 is TGTGCCAGCAGTCCCTCTCAGTCCCGGGAGCTGTTTTTT.

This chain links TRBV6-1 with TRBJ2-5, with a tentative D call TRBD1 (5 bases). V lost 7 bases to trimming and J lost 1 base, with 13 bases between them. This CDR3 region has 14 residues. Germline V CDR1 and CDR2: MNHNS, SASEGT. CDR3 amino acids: CASTEGAAQETQYF. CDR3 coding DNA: TGTGCCAGCACCGAAGGGGCAGCCCAAGAGACCCAGTACTTC.

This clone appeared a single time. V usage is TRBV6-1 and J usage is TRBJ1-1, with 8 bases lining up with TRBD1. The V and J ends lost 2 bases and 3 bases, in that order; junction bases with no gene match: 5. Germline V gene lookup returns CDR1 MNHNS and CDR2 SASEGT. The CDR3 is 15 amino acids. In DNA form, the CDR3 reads TGTGCCAGCAGTGAAAGAGTCAGGGGGCACACTGAAGCTTTCTTT. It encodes CASSERVRGHTEAFF.

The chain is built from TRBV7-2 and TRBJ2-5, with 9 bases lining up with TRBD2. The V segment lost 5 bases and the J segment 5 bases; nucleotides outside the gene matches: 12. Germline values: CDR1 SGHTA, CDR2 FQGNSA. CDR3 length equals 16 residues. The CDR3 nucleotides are TGTGCCAGCAGCCAAATTCGCGGTAGCGGGAGTGAGACCCAGTACTTC. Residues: CASSQIRGSGSETQYF.

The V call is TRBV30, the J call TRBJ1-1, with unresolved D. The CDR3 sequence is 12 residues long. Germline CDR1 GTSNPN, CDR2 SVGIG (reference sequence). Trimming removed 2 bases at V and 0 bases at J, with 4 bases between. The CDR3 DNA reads TGTGCCTGGAGTATGGTGAACACTGAAGCTTTCTTT. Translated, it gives CAWSMVNTEAFF. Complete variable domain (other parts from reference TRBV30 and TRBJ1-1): SQTIHQWPATLVQPVGSPLSLECTVEGTSNPNLYWYRQAAGRGLQLLFYSVGIGQISSEVPQNLSASRPQDRQFILSSKKLLLSDSGFYLCAWSMVNTEAFFGQGTRLTVV.

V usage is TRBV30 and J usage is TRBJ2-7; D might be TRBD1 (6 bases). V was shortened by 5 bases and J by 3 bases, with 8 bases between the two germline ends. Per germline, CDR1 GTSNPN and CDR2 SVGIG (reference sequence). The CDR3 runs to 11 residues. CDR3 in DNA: TGTGCCTGGGGACAGAGCTACGAGCAGTACTTC. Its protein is CAWGQSYEQYF.

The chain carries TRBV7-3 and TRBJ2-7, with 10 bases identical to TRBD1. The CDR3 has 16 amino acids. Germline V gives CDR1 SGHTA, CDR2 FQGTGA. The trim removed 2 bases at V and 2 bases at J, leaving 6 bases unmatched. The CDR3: CASSLARGQGAYEQYF. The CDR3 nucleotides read TGTGCCAGCAGCTTAGCTCGAGGACAGGGGGCCTACGAGCAGTACTTC.

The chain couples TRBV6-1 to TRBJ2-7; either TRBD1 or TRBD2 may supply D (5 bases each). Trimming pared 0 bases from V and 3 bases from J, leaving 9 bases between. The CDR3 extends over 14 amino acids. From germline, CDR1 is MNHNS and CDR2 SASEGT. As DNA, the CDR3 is TGTGCCAGCAGTGAAGCCGGGACGGACTACGAGCAGTACTTC. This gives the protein CASSEAGTDYEQYF.

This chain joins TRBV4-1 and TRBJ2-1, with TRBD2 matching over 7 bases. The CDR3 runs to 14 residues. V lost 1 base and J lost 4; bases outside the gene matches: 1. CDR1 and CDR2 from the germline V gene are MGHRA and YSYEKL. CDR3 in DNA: TGCGCCAGCAGCCAAGGGACTAGTTACAATGAGCAGTTCTTC. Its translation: CASSQGTSYNEQFF.

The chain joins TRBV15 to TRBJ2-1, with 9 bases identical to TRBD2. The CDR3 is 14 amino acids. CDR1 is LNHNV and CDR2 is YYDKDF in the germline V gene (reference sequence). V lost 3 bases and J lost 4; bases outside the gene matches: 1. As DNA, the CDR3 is TGTGCCACCAGCAGGCTAGCGGGATACAATGAGCAGTTCTTC. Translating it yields CATSRLAGYNEQFF.

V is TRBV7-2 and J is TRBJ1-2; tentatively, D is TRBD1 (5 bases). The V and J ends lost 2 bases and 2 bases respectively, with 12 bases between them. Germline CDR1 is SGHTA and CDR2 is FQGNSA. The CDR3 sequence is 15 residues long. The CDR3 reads CASSLSVGANYGYTF. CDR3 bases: TGTGCCAGCAGCTTATCAGTAGGGGCGAACTATGGCTACACCTTC.

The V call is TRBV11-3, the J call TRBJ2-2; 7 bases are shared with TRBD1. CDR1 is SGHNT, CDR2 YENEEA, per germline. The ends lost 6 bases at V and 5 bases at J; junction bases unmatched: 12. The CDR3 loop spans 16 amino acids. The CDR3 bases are TGTGCCAGCAGTATTGTTAGGGGGCGTCGGACCGGGGAGCTGTTTTTT. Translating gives CASSIVRGRRTGELFF.

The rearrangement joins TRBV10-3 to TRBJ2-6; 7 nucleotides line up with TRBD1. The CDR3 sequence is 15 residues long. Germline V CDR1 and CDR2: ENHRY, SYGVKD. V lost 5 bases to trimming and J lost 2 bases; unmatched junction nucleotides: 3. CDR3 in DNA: TGTGCCATCAGTACCAGGGGGACTGGGGCCAACGTCCTGACTTTC. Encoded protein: CAISTRGTGANVLTF.